The present entry profiles one T cell receptor beta chain with its context. The germline V gene has CDR1 KGHSH and CDR2 LQKENI. The CDR3 contains 14 residues. After removal of 2 bases from V and 3 bases from J, the junction contained 4 bases not matched to a gene. The entry originates in a study of blood T cell repertoires in COVID-19. Produced via immunoSEQ multiplex PCR; TCRdb's table is partial and in-frame only. The sample lists under 150,000 clones, about nine tenths occurring once. This clonotype originated in a human donor in a cohort sampled during active COVID-19. V is TRBV18 and J is TRBJ2-7, with 7 bases matching TRBD2. The material sequenced was peripheral blood. CDR3 protein: CASSPREGFYEQYF. The CDR3 nucleotides read TGTGCCAGCTCACCAAGGGAGGGATTCTACGAGCAGTACTTC. The full variable domain, completed using reference TRBV18 and TRBJ2-7, is NAGVMQNPRHLVRRRGQEARLRCSPMKGHSHVYWYRQLPEEGLKFMVYLQKENIIDESGMPKERFSAEFPKEGPSILRIQQVVRGDSAAYFCASSPREGFYEQYFGPGTRLTVT.